A selection of T cell receptor beta chains follows, all from one sample in a study of radiation and T cells in renal cell carcinoma. Assay used: immunoSEQ multiplex PCR; TCRdb lists only in-frame clones, some missing. This table holds fewer than 90,000 clones, 80% to 90% found once. Material: blood, obtained from a patient whose treatment included radiotherapy and nephrectomy. The receptor source for this set is a woman in her forties or fifties with renal cell carcinoma. Both conserved end residues are part of each CDR3. Each record gives: D gene, J gene, V gene, clone size, CDR3 protein, CDR3 DNA. A D gene is named only where the DNA matches it firmly. The listing skips clone size in some rows; elsewhere it reads once, few, many or a size class.

TRBD2 TRBJ2-3 TRBV5-1 . CASSWTTSGRAGDTQYF TGCGCCAGCAGCTGGACCACTAGCGGGAGGGCGGGAGATACGCAGTATTTT
. TRBJ1-4 TRBV12-2 few CAPRVSNEKLFF TGTGCCCCTCGGGTATCTAATGAAAAACTGTTTTTT
TRBD2 TRBJ2-5 TRBV5-4 . CASSLVSSGGAETQYF TGTGCCAGCAGCTTGGTGTCTAGCGGGGGGGCAGAGACCCAGTACTTC
. TRBJ2-7 TRBV6-5 few CASTGLEDSSEQYF TGTGCCAGCACCGGCCTAGAGGACAGCTCCGAGCAGTACTTC
. TRBJ1-5 TRBV28 . CASNNRVTGSNQPQHF TGTGCCAGCAATAACAGGGTAACAGGTAGCAATCAGCCCCAGCATTTT
. TRBJ2-2 TRBV5-1 . CASSFQGWAGELFF TGCGCCAGCAGCTTTCAGGGGTGGGCCGGGGAGCTGTTTTTT
. TRBJ1-5 TRBV28 . CASSPLDLYSNQPQHF TGTGCCAGCAGTCCCCTGGACCTCTATAGCAATCAGCCCCAGCATTTT
TRBD1 TRBJ2-6 TRBV2 . CASSGQGSSGANVLTF TGTGCCAGCAGTGGACAGGGGAGCTCTGGGGCCAACGTCCTGACTTTC
. TRBJ1-2 TRBV7-2 . CASSLRQINVYTF TGTGCCAGCAGCTTACGACAGATAAATGTCTACACCTTC
. TRBJ1-4 TRBV7-6 . CASSLIQDTEKLFF TGTGCCAGCAGCTTGATACAGGATACCGAAAAACTGTTTTTT
. TRBJ2-1 TRBV7-2 . CASSLNRADNEQFF TGTGCCAGCAGCTTAAACAGGGCGGATAATGAGCAGTTCTTC
TRBD1 TRBJ2-3 TRBV5-1 . CASSGDRVDTQYF TGCGCCAGCAGCGGGGACAGGGTTGATACGCAGTATTTT
. TRBJ1-5 TRBV7-2 . CASSLVLGNQPQHF TGTGCCAGCAGCTTAGTTCTAGGGAACCAGCCCCAGCATTTT
. TRBJ1-4 TRBV6-1 . CASRTGAGGEKLFF TGTGCCAGCAGGACAGGTGCGGGGGGTGAAAAACTGTTTTTT
. TRBJ2-7 TRBV9 . CASSADGGGVHEQYF TGTGCCAGCAGCGCCGATGGGGGTGGAGTACACGAGCAGTACTTC
. TRBJ1-1 TRBV19 . CASSPGGNTEAFF TGTGCCAGTAGTCCGGGGGGGAACACTGAAGCTTTCTTT
TRBD1 TRBJ2-7 TRBV7-2 once CASSLRHDPTGARTYEQYF TGTGCCAGCAGCTTACGCCATGATCCGACAGGGGCCCGCACCTACGAGCAGTACTTC
. TRBJ2-1 TRBV7-2 . CASSPTTWTDYNEQFF TGTGCCAGCAGCCCTACTACCTGGACAGATTACAATGAGCAGTTCTTC
. TRBJ1-4 TRBV4-3 . CASSSVAGGSGEKLFF TGCGCCAGCAGCTCCGTGGCGGGGGGCTCAGGGGAAAAACTGTTTTTT
. TRBJ2-1 TRBV5-1 . CASSPQGTPSNEQFF TGCGCCAGCAGTCCCCAGGGGACCCCAAGCAATGAGCAGTTCTTC
TRBD2 TRBJ2-2 TRBV5-5 . CASSPGGTTRTGELFF TGTGCCAGCAGCCCCGGGGGGACTACTCGCACCGGGGAGCTGTTTTTT
. TRBJ2-2 TRBV5-1 . CASSLGGGNTGELFF TGCGCCAGCAGCTTGGGTGGCGGCAACACCGGGGAGCTGTTTTTT
. TRBJ2-1 TRBV9 few CASSVGEYEQFF TGTGCCAGCAGCGTAGGAGAGTATGAGCAGTTCTTC
TRBD1 TRBJ1-6 TRBV4-2 . CASSQPPTGGGSPLHF TGTGCCAGCAGCCAGCCCCCGACAGGGGGAGGTTCACCCCTCCACTTT
. TRBJ1-2 TRBV29-1 . CSVEPGNYGYTF TGCAGCGTTGAACCCGGGAACTATGGCTACACCTTC
TRBD1 TRBJ1-5 TRBV7-2 . CASSLVWQGGGSNQPQHF TGTGCCAGCAGCTTAGTATGGCAGGGGGGAGGCAGCAATCAGCCCCAGCATTTT
. TRBJ2-7 TRBV7-9 once CASSPRTEVYEQYF TGTGCCAGCAGCCCGCGGACAGAAGTCTACGAGCAGTACTTC
. TRBJ1-1 TRBV4-1 . CASSQDRGDGAFF TGCGCCAGCAGCCAAGATCGGGGCGACGGAGCTTTCTTT
TRBD1 TRBJ2-7 TRBV6-6 . CASMGTGYYEQYF TGTGCCAGCATGGGGACAGGTTATTACGAGCAGTACTTC
. TRBJ1-5 TRBV6-6 . CASSYEANSQPQHF TGTGCCAGCAGTTACGAAGCCAACTCTCAGCCCCAGCATTTT
. TRBJ1-1 TRBV5-6 . CASSFWASEREAFF TGTGCCAGCAGCTTTTGGGCCTCTGAACGGGAAGCTTTCTTT
. TRBJ1-2 TRBV5-4 . CASSPWSGNYGYTF TGTGCCAGCAGCCCTTGGTCAGGGAACTATGGCTACACCTTC
TRBD1 TRBJ2-7 TRBV30 . CAWSLPDRPTYEQYF TGTGCCTGGAGTCTCCCGGACAGGCCGACCTACGAGCAGTACTTC
. TRBJ1-5 TRBV19 . CASSKTANQPQHF TGTGCCAGTAGTAAGACAGCTAATCAGCCCCAGCATTTT
TRBD2 TRBJ2-3 TRBV7-2 . CASSLGTSGSQQYF TGTGCCAGCAGCTTAGGGACTAGCGGGAGCCAACAGTATTTT
TRBD1 TRBJ2-1 TRBV9 . CASSTGQGTSSYNEQFF TGTGCCAGCAGCACAGGACAGGGGACAAGCTCCTACAATGAGCAGTTCTTC
TRBD2 TRBJ2-7 TRBV18 . CASSPPSGTYEQYF TGTGCCAGCTCACCGCCTAGCGGAACCTACGAGCAGTACTTC
. TRBJ2-7 TRBV2 . CASSEAGGGEQFLGQYF TGTGCCAGCAGTGAAGCCGGTGGCGGGGAACAGTTTTTGGGGCAGTACTTC
. TRBJ1-1 TRBV5-6 . CASSQGRGDGTEAFF TGTGCCAGCAGCCAAGGAAGGGGTGACGGCACTGAAGCTTTCTTT
. TRBJ2-1 TRBV4-3 . CASSQDRASYNEQFF TGCGCCAGCAGCCAAGATCGGGCCTCCTACAATGAGCAGTTCTTC
. TRBJ1-1 TRBV23-1 . CASSLYRDNEGNTEAFF TGCGCCAGCAGTCTATACCGGGACAATGAAGGGAACACTGAAGCTTTCTTT
. TRBJ2-1 TRBV5-1 . CASSLGLSYNEQFF TGCGCCAGCAGCCTGGGACTTTCCTACAATGAGCAGTTCTTC
TRBD1 TRBJ1-2 TRBV5-1 . CASGRDVTGGLPSF TGCGCCAGCGGACGTGATGTGACAGGGGGCCTCCCAAGTTTC
TRBD1 TRBJ1-1 TRBV19 few CASKADRGSTEAFF TGTGCCAGCAAAGCCGACAGGGGTTCGACTGAAGCTTTCTTT
. TRBJ2-1 TRBV4-2 . CASSQDPLQTVEQFF TGTGCCAGCAGCCAAGATCCGTTGCAGACGGTTGAGCAGTTCTTC
TRBD2 TRBJ2-5 TRBV5-4 . CASSYGTSGIGRQAQYF TGTGCCAGCAGTTACGGGACTAGCGGGATCGGTCGGCAGGCCCAGTACTTC
. TRBJ2-2 TRBV27 . CASSQTPGELFF TGTGCCAGCAGCCAAACACCCGGGGAGCTGTTTTTT
. TRBJ2-7 TRBV29-1 . CSVFSTGTRTYEQYF TGCAGCGTCTTCAGTACCGGGACCCGTACCTACGAGCAGTACTTC
. TRBJ2-6 TRBV7-8 . CASRITGTGANVLTF TGTGCCAGCAGAATCACAGGGACTGGGGCCAACGTCCTGACTTTC
. TRBJ1-2 TRBV2 . CASGLQGKVKGYTF TGTGCCAGCGGCCTTCAGGGAAAGGTGAAGGGCTACACCTTC
. TRBJ1-2 TRBV6-1 . CASSEAHRRQINYGYTF TGTGCCAGCAGTGAAGCGCACAGAAGACAGATTAACTATGGCTACACCTTC
TRBD1 TRBJ1-1 TRBV19 . CASSLTGVTEAFF TGTGCCAGTAGTCTTACAGGGGTTACTGAAGCTTTCTTT
TRBD2 TRBJ2-1 TRBV27 . CASSTGLADEQFF TGTGCCAGCAGTACGGGACTAGCGGATGAGCAGTTCTTC
. TRBJ2-5 TRBV7-2 . CASSLGGSQETQYF TGTGCCAGCAGCTTAGGTGGGAGCCAAGAGACCCAGTACTTC
TRBD1 TRBJ1-2 TRBV4-1 . CASSQLGQGYYGYTF TGCGCCAGCAGCCAGTTGGGACAGGGGTACTATGGCTACACCTTC
. TRBJ1-1 TRBV4-2 . CASSQDPADPTEAFF TGTGCCAGCAGCCAAGATCCGGCAGATCCCACTGAAGCTTTCTTT
. TRBJ1-1 TRBV28 many CASSPGTPNTEAFF TGTGCCAGCAGTCCCGGGACACCGAACACTGAAGCTTTCTTT
TRBD2 TRBJ2-1 TRBV19 . CASRVGGLAHNEQFF TGTGCCAGTCGAGTAGGGGGACTAGCCCACAATGAGCAGTTCTTC
. TRBJ2-7 TRBV28 . CASSLGPAGYEQYF TGTGCCAGCAGTTTAGGGCCCGCCGGCTACGAGCAGTACTTC
TRBD1 TRBJ2-7 TRBV19 . CASSVDRGRRGEQYF TGTGCCAGTAGTGTAGACAGGGGCCGACGGGGCGAGCAGTACTTC